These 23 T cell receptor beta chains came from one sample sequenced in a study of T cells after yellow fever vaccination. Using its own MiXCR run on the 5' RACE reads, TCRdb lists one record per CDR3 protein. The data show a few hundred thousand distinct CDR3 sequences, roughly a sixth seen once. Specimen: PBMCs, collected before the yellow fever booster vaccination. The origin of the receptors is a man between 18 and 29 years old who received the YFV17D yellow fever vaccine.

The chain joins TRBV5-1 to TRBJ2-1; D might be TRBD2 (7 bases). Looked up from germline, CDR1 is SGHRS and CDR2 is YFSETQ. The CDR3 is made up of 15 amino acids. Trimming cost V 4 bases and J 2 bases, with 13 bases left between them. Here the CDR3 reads CASSDQGGAYNEQFF. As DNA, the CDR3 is TGCGCCAGCAGCGACCAAGGGGGGGCCTACAATGAGCAGTTCTTC.

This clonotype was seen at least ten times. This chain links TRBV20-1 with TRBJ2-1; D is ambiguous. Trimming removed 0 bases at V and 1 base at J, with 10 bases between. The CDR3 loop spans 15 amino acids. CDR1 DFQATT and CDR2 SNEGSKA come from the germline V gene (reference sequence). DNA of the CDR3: TGCAGTGCTAGAGAGGACCGGCTTTCCTACAATGAGCAGTTCTTC. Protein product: CSAREDRLSYNEQFF.

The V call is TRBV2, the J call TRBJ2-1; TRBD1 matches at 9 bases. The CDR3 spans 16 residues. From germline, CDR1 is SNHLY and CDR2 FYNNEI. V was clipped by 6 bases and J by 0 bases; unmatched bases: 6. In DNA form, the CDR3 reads TGTGCCAGCAGGGCAACAGGGGGCGCCTCCTACAATGAGCAGTTCTTC. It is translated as CASRATGGASYNEQFF.

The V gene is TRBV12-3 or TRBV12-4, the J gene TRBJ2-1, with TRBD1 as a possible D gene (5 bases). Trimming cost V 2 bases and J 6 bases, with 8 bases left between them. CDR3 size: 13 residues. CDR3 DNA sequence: TGTGCCAGCAGTTTATTCAGGGCCAATGAGCAGTTCTTC. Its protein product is CASSLFRANEQFF.

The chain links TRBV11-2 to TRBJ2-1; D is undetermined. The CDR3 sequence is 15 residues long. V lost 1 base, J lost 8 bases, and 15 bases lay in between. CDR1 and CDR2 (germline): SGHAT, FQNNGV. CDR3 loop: CASSLGPNSRDEQFF. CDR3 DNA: TGTGCCAGCAGCTTAGGCCCGAACTCTCGGGATGAGCAGTTCTTC.

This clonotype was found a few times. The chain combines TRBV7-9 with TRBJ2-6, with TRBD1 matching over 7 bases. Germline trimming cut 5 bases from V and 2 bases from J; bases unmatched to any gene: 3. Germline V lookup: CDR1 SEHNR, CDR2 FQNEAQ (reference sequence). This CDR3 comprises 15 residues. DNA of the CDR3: TGTGCCAGCAGCCACAGGGGCCCTGGGGCCAACGTCCTGACTTTC. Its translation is CASSHRGPGANVLTF. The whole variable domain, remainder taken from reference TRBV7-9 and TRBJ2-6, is DTGVSQNPRHKITKRGQNVTFRCDPISEHNRLYWYRQTLGQGPEFLTYFQNEAQLEKSRLLSDRFSAERPKGSFSTLEIQRTEQGDSAMYLCASSHRGPGANVLTFGAGSRLTVL.

The CDR3 DNA sequence: TGTGCCATCAGTGAAGGCTTAACAAACACTGAAGCTTTCTTT. This translates into CAISEGLTNTEAFF. The chain has TRBV10-3 and TRBJ1-1; D is unresolved. This CDR3 is built from 14 residues. Trimming removed 3 bases at V and 2 bases at J, with 10 bases between. CDR1 and CDR2 (germline): ENHRY, SYGVKD.

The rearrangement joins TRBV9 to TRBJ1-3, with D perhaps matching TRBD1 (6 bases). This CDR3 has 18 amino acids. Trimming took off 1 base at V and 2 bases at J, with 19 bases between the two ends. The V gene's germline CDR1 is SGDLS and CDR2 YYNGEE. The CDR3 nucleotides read TGTGCCAGCAGCGTATCGCAGGACAGTTTGTTGGCTGGAAACACCATATATTTT. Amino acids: CASSVSQDSLLAGNTIYF.

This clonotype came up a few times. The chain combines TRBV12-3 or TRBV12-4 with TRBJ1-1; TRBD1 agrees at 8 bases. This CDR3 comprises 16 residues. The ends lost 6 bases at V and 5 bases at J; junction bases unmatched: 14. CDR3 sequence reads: CASRSTEPGGWTEAFF. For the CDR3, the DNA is TGTGCCAGCAGATCTACCGAGCCAGGGGGCTGGACTGAAGCTTTCTTT.

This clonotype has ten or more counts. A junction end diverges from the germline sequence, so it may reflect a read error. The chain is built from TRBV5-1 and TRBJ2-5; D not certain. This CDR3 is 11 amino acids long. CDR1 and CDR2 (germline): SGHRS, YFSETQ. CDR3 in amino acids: CASSAQETQYF. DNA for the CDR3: TGTGCCAGCAGCGCGCAAGAGACCCAGTACTTC. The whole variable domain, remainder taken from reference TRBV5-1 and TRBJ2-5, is KAGVTQTPRYLIKTRGQQVTLSCSPISGHRSVSWYQQTPGQGLQFLFEYFSETQRNKGNFPGRFSGRQFSNSRSEMNVSTLELGDSALYLCASSAQETQYFGPGTRLLVL.

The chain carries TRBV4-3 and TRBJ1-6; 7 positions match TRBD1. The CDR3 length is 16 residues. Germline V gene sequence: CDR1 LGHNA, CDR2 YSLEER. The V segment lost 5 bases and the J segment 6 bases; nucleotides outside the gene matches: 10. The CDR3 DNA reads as TGCGCCAGCAGCGAGACAGGGAGGTTGGGTAATTCACCCCTCCACTTT. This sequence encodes CASSETGRLGNSPLHF.

The CDR3 DNA reads as TGTGCCAGCAGCTTAGGGGGGATCACCACCGGGGAGCTGTTTTTT. Translated: CASSLGGITTGELFF. The V and J genes are TRBV7-2 and TRBJ2-2; D tentatively fits TRBD1 or TRBD2 (5 bases each). Between the trimmed V and J ends, which lost 1 base and 4 bases, there was a span of 10 bases. The CDR3 runs 15 residues. From germline, CDR1 is SGHTA and CDR2 FQGNSA.

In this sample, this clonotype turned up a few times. CDR3 sequence: CSAGGLAGGKTDTQYF. CDR3 sequence (DNA): TGCAGTGCTGGGGGACTAGCGGGGGGCAAGACAGATACGCAGTATTTT. The V gene is TRBV20-1, the J gene TRBJ2-3; the match to TRBD2 covers 15 bases. The CDR3 sequence is 16 residues long. Germline CDR1 and CDR2: DFQATT and SNEGSKA (reference sequence). Germline trimming cut 5 bases from V and 3 bases from J; bases unmatched to any gene: 6.

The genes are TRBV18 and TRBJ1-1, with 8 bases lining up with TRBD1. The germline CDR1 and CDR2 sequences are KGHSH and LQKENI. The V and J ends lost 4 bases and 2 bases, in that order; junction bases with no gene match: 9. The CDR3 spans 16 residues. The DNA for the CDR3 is TGTGCCAGCTCACGCCAGGCAGGGGGCAGAAACACTGAAGCTTTCTTT. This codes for CASSRQAGGRNTEAFF.

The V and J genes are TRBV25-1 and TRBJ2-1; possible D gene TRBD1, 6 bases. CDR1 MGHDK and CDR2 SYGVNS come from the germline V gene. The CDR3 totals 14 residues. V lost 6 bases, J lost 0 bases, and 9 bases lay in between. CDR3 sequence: CASRNRASYNEQFF. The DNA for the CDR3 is TGTGCCAGCAGGAACAGGGCCTCCTACAATGAGCAGTTCTTC.

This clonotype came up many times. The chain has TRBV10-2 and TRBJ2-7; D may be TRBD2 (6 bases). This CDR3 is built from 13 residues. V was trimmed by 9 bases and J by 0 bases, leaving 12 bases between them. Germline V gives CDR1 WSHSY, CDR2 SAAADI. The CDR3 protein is CASTGTSSYEQYF. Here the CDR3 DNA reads TGCGCCAGTACCGGGACTTCCTCCTACGAGCAGTACTTC.

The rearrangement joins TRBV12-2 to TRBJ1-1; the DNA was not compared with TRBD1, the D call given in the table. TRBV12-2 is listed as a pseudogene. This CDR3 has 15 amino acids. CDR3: CASRPTGGKNTEAFF. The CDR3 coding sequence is TGTGCAAGTCGTCCGACAGGGGGCAAGAACACTGAAGCTTTCTTT.

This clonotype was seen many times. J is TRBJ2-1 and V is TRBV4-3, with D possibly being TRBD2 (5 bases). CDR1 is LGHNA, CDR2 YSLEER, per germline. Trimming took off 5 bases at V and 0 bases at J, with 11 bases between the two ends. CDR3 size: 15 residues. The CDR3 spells CASSEGTSSYNEQFF. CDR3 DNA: TGCGCCAGCAGCGAGGGCACAAGCTCCTACAATGAGCAGTTCTTC.

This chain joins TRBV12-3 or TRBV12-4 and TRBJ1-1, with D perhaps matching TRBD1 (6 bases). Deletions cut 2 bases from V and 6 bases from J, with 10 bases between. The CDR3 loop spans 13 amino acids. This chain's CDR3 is CASSLRGRPEAFF. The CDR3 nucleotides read TGTGCCAGCAGTTTAAGGGGGAGACCTGAAGCTTTCTTT.

The CDR3 coding sequence is TGTGCCAGCAGTTCCGGGGTTGGGGCCAAAAACATTCAGTACTTC. Its translation: CASSSGVGAKNIQYF. The chain is built from TRBV6-5 and TRBJ2-4, with TRBD2 as a possible D gene (5 bases). V was clipped by 4 bases and J by 1 base, with 11 bases between them. The germline CDR1 and CDR2 sequences are MNHEY and SVGAGI. This CDR3 is 15 amino acids long.

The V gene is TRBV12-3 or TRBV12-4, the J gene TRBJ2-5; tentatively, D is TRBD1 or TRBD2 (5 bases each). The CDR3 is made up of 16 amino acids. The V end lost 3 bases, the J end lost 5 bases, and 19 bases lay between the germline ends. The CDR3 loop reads CASSLRVGETGETQYF. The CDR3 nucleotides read TGTGCCAGCAGTTTGCGAGTGGGGGAAACGGGTGAGACCCAGTACTTC.

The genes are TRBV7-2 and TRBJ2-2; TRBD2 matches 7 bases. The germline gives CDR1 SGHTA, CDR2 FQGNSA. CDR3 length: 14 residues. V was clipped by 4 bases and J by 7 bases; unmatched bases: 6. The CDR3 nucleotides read TGTGCCAGCAGCTATTCCGGACTAGGCGGGGAGCTGTTTTTT. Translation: CASSYSGLGGELFF.

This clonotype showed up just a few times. For the CDR3, the DNA is TGTGCCAGTGATGTGGGACTCGGGAAGATGGGGCAGTTCTTC. Translation: CASDVGLGKMGQFF. V gene TRBV19 combines with J gene TRBJ2-1; weak D call: TRBD2 (6 bases). CDR3 length: 14 residues. CDR1 is LNHDA and CDR2 is SQIVND in the germline V gene (reference sequence). The V end lost 8 bases, the J end lost 12 bases, and 23 bases lay between the germline ends.